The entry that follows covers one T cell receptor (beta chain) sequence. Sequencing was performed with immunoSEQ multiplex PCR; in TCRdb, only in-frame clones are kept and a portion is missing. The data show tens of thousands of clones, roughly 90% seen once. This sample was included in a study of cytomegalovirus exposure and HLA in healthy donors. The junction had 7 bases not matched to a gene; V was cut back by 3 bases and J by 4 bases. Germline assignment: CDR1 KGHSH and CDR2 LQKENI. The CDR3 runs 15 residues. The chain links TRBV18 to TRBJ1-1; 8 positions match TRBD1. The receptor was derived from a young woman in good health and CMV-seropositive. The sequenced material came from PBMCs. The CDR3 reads CASSPRQGRGTEAFF. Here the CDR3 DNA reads TGTGCCAGCTCACCTAGACAGGGGAGGGGCACTGAAGCTTTCTTT. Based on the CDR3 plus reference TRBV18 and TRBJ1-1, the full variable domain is NAGVMQNPRHLVRRRGQEARLRCSPMKGHSHVYWYRQLPEEGLKFMVYLQKENIIDESGMPKERFSAEFPKEGPSILRIQQVVRGDSAAYFCASSPRQGRGTEAFFGQGTRLTVV.